Shown below are 26 T cell receptor beta chains from a single sample sequenced in a study of early T cells in non-severe SARS-CoV-2 infection listed by TCRdb under 2021. Libraries were prepared through 5' RACE. Sequenced on a NextSeq 500. TCRdb cleaned the public reads at Q25 with fastp, built clones with MiXCR and kept in-frame beta chains. Rows merge per CDR3 protein into single entries with the most common DNA and genes. In this sample the table shows roughly 20,000 distinct CDR3 sequences, under 5.5% of which occur a single time. The top ten constitute approximately 5% of the sample. Sequenced material: whole blood. Receptor source: an adult who was a healthcare worker with PCR-confirmed SARS-CoV-2 infection or an uninfected control (not recorded which).

There are a few counts of this clonotype. The chain uses TRBV6-6 and TRBJ2-1; 10 positions match TRBD2. The CDR3 is made up of 15 amino acids. Germline trimming cut 6 bases from V and 5 bases from J; bases unmatched to any gene: 7. CDR1 is MNHNY, CDR2 SVGAGI, per germline (reference sequence). CDR3 DNA: TGTGCCAGCAGATTCGGACTAGCGGCCAACAATGAGCAGTTCTTC. Amino acids: CASRFGLAANNEQFF.

This clonotype has a count of ten or more. J is TRBJ1-1 and V is TRBV5-4; D is unclear. CDR1 is SGHNT and CDR2 is YYREEE in the germline V gene (reference sequence). The CDR3 consists of 12 residues. Trimming stripped 7 bases from V and 1 base from J, with 8 bases between. CDR3 protein: CASATGNTEAFF. In DNA form, the CDR3 reads TGTGCCAGCGCTACCGGGAACACTGAAGCTTTCTTT.

The rearrangement uses TRBV29-1 and TRBJ1-5; D possibly corresponds to TRBD1 (5 bases). Germline CDR1 reads SQVTM; CDR2 reads ANQGSEA. V lost 3 bases to trimming and J lost 6 bases, with 12 bases between them. CDR3 length: 13 amino acids. The CDR3 sequence is CSVEGTSSQPQHF. In DNA, the CDR3 is TGCAGCGTTGAGGGGACTTCATCTCAGCCCCAGCATTTT.

This clonotype was picked up many times. V is TRBV12-3 or TRBV12-4 and J is TRBJ1-1, with TRBD1 matching over 9 bases. The CDR3 totals 13 residues. After removal of 2 bases from V and 7 bases from J, the junction contained 2 bases not matched to a gene. The CDR3 region is CASSLQTGGEAFF. In nucleotides, the CDR3 is TGTGCCAGCAGTTTACAGACAGGGGGTGAAGCTTTCTTT.

This clonotype was counted ten times or more. This rearrangement joins TRBV28 to TRBJ2-4, with D uncertain. The germline gives CDR1 MDHEN, CDR2 SYDVKM. The V end lost 5 bases, the J end lost 0 bases, and 11 bases lay between the germline ends. CDR3 length equals 15 residues. The CDR3 DNA sequence: TGTGCCAGCAGTCGGTCCATTTTAGCCAAAAACATTCAGTACTTC. Encoded protein: CASSRSILAKNIQYF.

This clonotype was picked up many times. The chain is built from TRBV6-1 and TRBJ1-5, with D maybe TRBD1 (5 bases). Germline V gives CDR1 MNHNS, CDR2 SASEGT. The CDR3 extends over 14 amino acids. The V end was cut by 8 bases, the J end by 1 base, with 12 bases between. Here the CDR3 reads CASRGVVSNQPQHF. CDR3 nucleotide sequence: TGTGCCAGCCGGGGGGTGGTGAGCAATCAGCCCCAGCATTTT.

The sample holds many counts of this clonotype. Here the CDR3 reads CSANPTGPNTEAFF. The CDR3 DNA reads TGCAGTGCTAACCCGACCGGACCTAACACTGAAGCTTTCTTT. The rearrangement links TRBV20-1 to TRBJ1-1; no definite D call. The CDR3 covers 14 residues. V was pared by 4 bases and J by 2 bases, with 14 bases between. Per germline, CDR1 DFQATT and CDR2 SNEGSKA (reference sequence).

This clonotype was counted many times. V usage is TRBV7-6 and J usage is TRBJ2-2; 8 positions match TRBD1. There are 15 residues in the CDR3. Trimming took 5 bases from V and 4 from J; bases not matched to a gene: 6. Germline loops: CDR1 SGHVS, CDR2 FNYEAQ. Here the CDR3 reads CASSPGQGGTGELFF. The CDR3 DNA follows: TGTGCCAGCAGCCCAGGACAGGGTGGCACCGGGGAGCTGTTTTTT.

V and J are TRBV4-1 and TRBJ2-1, with D possibly matching TRBD2 (5 bases). The CDR3 has 17 residues. Germline V gene data show CDR1 as MGHRA and CDR2 as YSYEKL. Trimming stripped 5 bases from V and 5 bases from J, with 22 bases between. The DNA for the CDR3 is TGCGCCAGCAGCTTCCGACTCGCAAGCGGAACCGACAATGAGCAGTTCTTC. It is translated as CASSFRLASGTDNEQFF.

The table lists this clonotype with many counts. The chain uses TRBV20-1 and TRBJ2-1; TRBD2 matches at 9 bases. V dropped 2 bases and J dropped 3; count of bases not matched to a gene: 5. CDR3 size: 15 residues. CDR1 is DFQATT and CDR2 is SNEGSKA in the germline V gene (reference sequence). DNA of the CDR3: TGCAGTGCTAGACTAGCGGGGCACCTCTACAATGAGCAGTTCTTC. Its translation is CSARLAGHLYNEQFF.

This clonotype was recorded once. A much larger clone lies a single base off, so this may be a read error. Given the absence of the conserved phenylalanine or tryptophan at the CDR3 end, a read error is likely. V is TRBV29-1 and J is TRBJ2-3; 7 nucleotides align to TRBD2. V gave up 3 bases and J gave up 3 bases; unmatched junction bases: 9. CDR3 length: 15 amino acids. Germline lookup yields CDR1 SQVTM and CDR2 ANQGSEA. The CDR3 DNA reads as TGCAGCGTTGAGCGGCAGGGAGGGAGGACAGATACGCAGTATTCT. Its translation: CSVERQGGRTDTQYS.

This clonotype appeared many times. The V call is TRBV2, the J call TRBJ1-5; weak D call: TRBD1 (6 bases). The CDR3 has 15 residues. Germline V gives CDR1 SNHLY, CDR2 FYNNEI. Trimming pared 6 bases from V and 3 bases from J, leaving 15 bases between. CDR3 coding DNA: TGTGCCAGCAGAGGAATACAGGGAGTCAATCAGCCCCAGCATTTT. Translation: CASRGIQGVNQPQHF.

In its sample, this clonotype was seen many times. The V call is TRBV20-1, the J call TRBJ2-7; TRBD1 might be the D (6 bases). This CDR3 is 14 amino acids long. V was shortened by 6 bases and J by 4 bases, with 19 bases between the two germline ends. Germline V gene sequence: CDR1 DFQATT, CDR2 SNEGSKA (reference sequence). The CDR3 nucleotides are TGCAGTGCAACAGGGACGGCAACTGGGTACGAGCAGTACTTC. Its translation: CSATGTATGYEQYF.

This clonotype was seen repeatedly, ten times or more. The rearrangement joins TRBV7-2 to TRBJ2-7; D is uncertain. V lost 5 bases and J lost 4, with 9 bases in between. Germline assignment: CDR1 SGHTA and CDR2 FQGNSA. The CDR3 has 12 residues. Here the CDR3 reads CASSRSQYEQYF. The CDR3 coding sequence is TGTGCCAGCAGCCGTTCCCAGTACGAGCAGTACTTC.

This clonotype has a count of ten or more. The rearrangement uses TRBV4-3 and TRBJ2-7, with D tentatively TRBD2 (7 bases). V shed 0 bases and J shed 2 bases, with 14 bases lying between them. CDR1 LGHNA and CDR2 YSLEER come from the germline V gene. The CDR3 runs 16 residues. The CDR3 spells CASSQEARGGPYEQYF. The CDR3, as DNA: TGCGCCAGCAGCCAAGAGGCAAGGGGGGGACCCTACGAGCAGTACTTC.

This clonotype was counted at least ten times. The V call is TRBV4-1, the J call TRBJ2-7; 8 bases align to TRBD2. The CDR3 spans 17 residues. Germline V gene sequence: CDR1 MGHRA, CDR2 YSYEKL. Trimming at V came to 2 bases and at J to 2 bases, leaving 11 bases not matched to a gene. CDR3 bases: TGCGCCAGCAGCCAACATCCAATAGCGGGAAAGGCCTACGAGCAGTACTTC. It specifies CASSQHPIAGKAYEQYF.

This clonotype was recorded at least ten times. This chain connects TRBV20-1 to TRBJ2-1; D possibly corresponds to TRBD2 (5 bases). The germline gives CDR1 DFQATT, CDR2 SNEGSKA (reference sequence). V lost 2 bases to trimming and J lost 7 bases, with 15 bases between them. The CDR3 is made up of 14 amino acids. CDR3 sequence: CSARSRTLGNEQFF. CDR3 DNA sequence: TGCAGTGCTAGATCAAGGACTTTGGGGAATGAGCAGTTCTTC.

This clonotype was seen ten or more times. The rearrangement links TRBV6-5 to TRBJ2-2; possible D gene TRBD1, 6 bases. The CDR3 sequence is 16 residues long. Trimming left V 6 bases short and J 7 bases short, with 21 bases between. Germline loops: CDR1 MNHEY, CDR2 SVGAGI. In DNA form, the CDR3 reads TGTGCCAGCAGGAGTCCGGGACATTCGAACTTCGGGGAGCTGTTTTTT. Amino acids: CASRSPGHSNFGELFF.

This clonotype has just a few counts. The chain combines TRBV11-3 with TRBJ2-1, with 10 bases fitting TRBD1. Germline V gene sequence: CDR1 SGHNT, CDR2 YENEEA. The CDR3 consists of 16 residues. V was pared by 0 bases and J by 8 bases, with 7 bases of the junction left unmatched. CDR3 amino acids: CASSLDRQGARHEQFF. The CDR3 DNA is TGTGCCAGCAGCTTAGATCGACAGGGGGCGCGCCATGAGCAGTTCTTC. The full variable domain, rest sourced from reference TRBV11-3 and TRBJ2-1, is EAGVVQSPRYKIIEKKQPVAFWCNPISGHNTLYWYLQNLGQGPELLIRYENEEAVDDSQLPKDRFSAERLKGVDSTLKIQPAELGDSAVYLCASSLDRQGARHEQFFGPGTRLTVL.

This chain connects TRBV11-1 to TRBJ2-1, with D perhaps matching TRBD1 or TRBD2 (5 bases each). This CDR3 is 14 amino acids long. Trimming removed 0 bases at V and 7 bases at J, with 10 bases between. Germline V CDR1 and CDR2: SGHAT, FQDESV (reference sequence). CDR3 nucleotides: TGTGCCAGCAGCTTAGCCCGAGGGGTTAATGAGCAGTTCTTC. Residues: CASSLARGVNEQFF.

V usage is TRBV27 and J usage is TRBJ1-6, with D unresolved. Deletions cut 5 bases from V and 3 bases from J, with 8 bases between. CDR3 length: 14 amino acids. In germline, CDR1 is MNHEY, CDR2 SMNVEV (reference sequence). The DNA for the CDR3 is TGTGCCAGCAGTGAAGGGAACTATAATTCACCCCTCCACTTT. Translating it yields CASSEGNYNSPLHF.

The rearrangement uses TRBV29-1 and TRBJ2-3, with D perhaps TRBD1 (5 bases). The CDR3 is 12 residues long. Germline V CDR1 and CDR2: SQVTM, ANQGSEA. V was shortened by 3 bases and J by 7 bases, with 11 bases between the two germline ends. CDR3 bases: TGCAGCGTTGATGCTGGGGCTAATACGCAGTATTTT. Protein sequence: CSVDAGANTQYF.

CDR3 sequence: CASSPSTITNTGELFF. The DNA of the CDR3 is TGTGCCAGCAGCCCCAGTACTATAACCAACACCGGGGAGCTGTTTTTT. J is TRBJ2-2 and V is TRBV7-7; D remains ambiguous. The CDR3 runs to 16 residues. Germline values: CDR1 SSHAT, CDR2 FNYEAQ (reference sequence). V was clipped by 5 bases and J by 2 bases, with 15 bases between them.

The chain links TRBV30 to TRBJ1-1; 8 bases agree with TRBD1. The CDR3 runs to 12 residues. Germline lookup yields CDR1 GTSNPN and CDR2 SVGIG (reference sequence). V gave up 7 bases and J gave up 4 bases; unmatched junction bases: 5. The CDR3 coding sequence is TGTGCCTTGGACAGGGTAAGCACTGAAGCTTTCTTT. Protein sequence: CALDRVSTEAFF. The full variable domain, rest sourced from reference TRBV30 and TRBJ1-1, is SQTIHQWPATLVQPVGSPLSLECTVEGTSNPNLYWYRQAAGRGLQLLFYSVGIGQISSEVPQNLSASRPQDRQFILSSKKLLLSDSGFYLCALDRVSTEAFFGQGTRLTVV.

This clonotype was found many times. The CDR3 DNA reads as TGCGCCAGCAATATCGGGGGAAACACCGGGGAGCTGTTTTTT. Protein product: CASNIGGNTGELFF. The chain is built from TRBV5-1 and TRBJ2-2; D is perhaps TRBD2 (6 bases). V was clipped by 6 bases and J by 2 bases, with 11 bases between them. There are 14 residues in the CDR3. The germline gives CDR1 SGHRS, CDR2 YFSETQ.

This clonotype was picked up many times. The rearrangement links TRBV7-9 to TRBJ2-1, with 7 bases identical to TRBD1. CDR3 length: 13 amino acids. Germline V gene data show CDR1 as SEHNR and CDR2 as FQNEAQ (reference sequence). The ends lost 5 bases at V and 6 bases at J; junction bases unmatched: 4. CDR3 sequence reads: CASSLTGLNEQFF. CDR3 bases: TGTGCCAGCAGCCTGACAGGGCTCAATGAGCAGTTCTTC.